The 32 T cell receptor beta chains reported below all come from one sample, sequenced in a study of blood T cells in healthy people across ages. Alongside a J-beta primer mix, a sample-barcoded 5' primer served in a second PCR lasting about 6 to 11 cycles. MiXCR was run by TCRdb on the 5' RACE reads, yielding one entry per CDR3 protein. The data hold about 1.1 million distinct CDR3 sequences, with around two fifths observed a single time. The source material was blood. All receptors derive from a man aged 18 to 30 in good health.

This chain uses TRBV24-1 with TRBJ1-2, with TRBD1 matching 12 bases. CDR3 size: 15 residues. Germline CDR1 is KGHDR and CDR2 is SFDVKD. J lost 6 bases, V lost 3 bases, and 4 bases had no gene match. This CDR3 reads CATSDGDRGRDGYTF. CDR3 DNA: TGTGCCACCAGTGATGGGGACAGGGGGCGTGATGGCTACACCTTC.

This clonotype was counted a few times. J is TRBJ1-1 and V is TRBV7-8; D might be TRBD1 (6 bases). The CDR3 consists of 15 residues. Germline V gene lookup returns CDR1 SGHVS and CDR2 FQNEAQ. V dropped 5 bases and J dropped 0 bases, with 13 bases sitting between them. CDR3 loop: CASSKYRALNTEAFF. CDR3 nucleotides: TGTGCCAGCAGCAAATACAGGGCCTTGAACACTGAAGCTTTCTTT.

This clonotype was observed a single time. The V and J genes are TRBV25-1 and TRBJ1-2, with 9 bases identical to TRBD1. Germline values: CDR1 MGHDK, CDR2 SYGVNS. The CDR3 contains 14 residues. Unmatched junction bases numbered 6, after V lost 5 bases and J lost 5 bases. CDR3: CASSKQGASYGYTF. DNA for the CDR3: TGTGCCAGCAGTAAACAGGGGGCAAGTTATGGCTACACCTTC.

The rearrangement joins TRBV5-4 to TRBJ2-4; D is perhaps TRBD2 (5 bases). TRBJ2-7 matches the DNA end more closely, so the J call is doubtful. Germline values: CDR1 SGHNT, CDR2 YYREEE (reference sequence). The CDR3 consists of 14 residues. The CDR3 DNA is TGTGCCAGCAGCTTGGATACGGGGACCTACGAGCAGTACTTC. It specifies CASSLDTGTYEQYF.

This clonotype was observed a handful of times. V gene TRBV7-8 combines with J gene TRBJ1-2, with 8 bases aligning to TRBD1. Germline V CDR1 and CDR2: SGHVS, FQNEAQ. After removal of 0 bases from V and 0 bases from J, the junction contained 12 bases not matched to a gene. The CDR3 contains 19 residues. The CDR3 DNA reads as TGTGCCAGCAGCTTAGCCCGTGCCGGACAGGGAATTTCTAACTATGGCTACACCTTC. Its protein product is CASSLARAGQGISNYGYTF.

This clonotype has more than one count but fewer than ten. The chain couples TRBV6-5 to TRBJ2-1; D is perhaps TRBD2 (6 bases). The germline V and J ends were trimmed by 2 bases and 0 bases, with 11 bases remaining between them. Germline V CDR1 and CDR2: MNHEY, SVGAGI. CDR3 length: 16 residues. CDR3 sequence reads: CASSYGGSGSYNEQFF. The CDR3 nucleotides read TGTGCCAGCAGTTACGGGGGGTCGGGCTCCTACAATGAGCAGTTCTTC.

This clonotype was recorded many times. The V and J genes are TRBV6-5 and TRBJ1-1; the match to TRBD1 covers 7 bases. The CDR3 is made up of 14 amino acids. CDR1 and CDR2 (germline): MNHEY, SVGAGI. The V gene end was trimmed by 5 bases and the J gene end by 0 bases; junction bases not matched to a gene: 3. In DNA form, the CDR3 reads TGTGCCAGCAGTCGGACAGGATTGAACACTGAAGCTTTCTTT. This codes for CASSRTGLNTEAFF.

This clonotype was seen only a few times. The chain carries TRBV20-1 and TRBJ2-3; D gene unclear. Germline V gene sequence: CDR1 DFQATT, CDR2 SNEGSKA (reference sequence). The V end was cut by 5 bases, the J end by 6 bases, with 6 bases between. This CDR3 is 10 amino acids long. CDR3 residues: CSAFLDTQYF. CDR3 coding DNA: TGCAGTGCTTTCCTCGATACGCAGTATTTT.

This sequence joins TRBV29-1 and TRBJ2-4; D perhaps matches TRBD1 (6 bases). V lost 4 bases to trimming and J lost 9 bases, with 13 bases between them. CDR1 is SQVTM, CDR2 ANQGSEA, per germline. This CDR3 contains 12 residues. The CDR3 nucleotides read TGCAGCGTTGCAGGGACGACAGGCATTCAGTACTTC. Translation gives CSVAGTTGIQYF.

The gene calls are TRBV7-9 and TRBJ2-7, with D tentatively TRBD2 (5 bases). The CDR3 has 17 residues. CDR1 SEHNR and CDR2 FQNEAQ come from the germline V gene (reference sequence). The ends were cut back, 0 bases at V and 7 bases at J, with 22 bases in the middle. CDR3 region: CASSLAAGNEGYNEQYF. In nucleotides, the CDR3 is TGTGCCAGCAGCTTAGCGGCAGGTAACGAGGGCTACAATGAGCAGTACTTC.

The chain joins TRBV12-3 or TRBV12-4 to TRBJ2-5; no clear D gene. V was trimmed by 5 bases and J by 11 bases, leaving 18 bases between them. The CDR3 contains 13 residues. CDR3 loop: CASSPLQSNEQYF. In DNA, the CDR3 is TGTGCCAGCAGTCCCCTACAGAGCAATGAGCAGTACTTC.

The chain links TRBV20-1 to TRBJ2-2; the match to TRBD1 covers 7 bases. The germline V gene encodes CDR1 DFQATT and CDR2 SNEGSKA (reference sequence). With 6 bases clipped from V and 3 bases from J, the junction kept 10 bases outside the gene matches. The CDR3 runs 15 residues. CDR3: CSAVESQGDTGELFF. The DNA for the CDR3 is TGCAGTGCCGTTGAGTCGCAGGGGGACACCGGGGAGCTGTTTTTT.

V usage is TRBV28 and J usage is TRBJ2-7, with unresolved D. The CDR3 consists of 13 residues. In germline, CDR1 is MDHEN, CDR2 SYDVKM. V was trimmed by 5 bases and J by 2 bases, leaving 10 bases between them. CDR3 amino acids: CASSPTETYEQYF. In DNA, the CDR3 is TGTGCCAGCAGTCCAACAGAGACCTACGAGCAGTACTTC.

This rearrangement joins TRBV9 to TRBJ1-4; no definite D call. Trimming left V 3 bases short and J 7 bases short, with 10 bases between. In germline, CDR1 is SGDLS, CDR2 YYNGEE. The CDR3 has 13 residues. The CDR3 sequence is CASSEGAIEKLFF. The DNA of the CDR3 is TGTGCCAGCAGCGAGGGTGCCATTGAAAAACTGTTTTTT.

The V call is TRBV20-1, the J call TRBJ2-3; the D gene could be TRBD1 or TRBD2 (5 bases each). The CDR3 extends over 13 amino acids. The germline CDR1 and CDR2 sequences are DFQATT and SNEGSKA (reference sequence). The germline V and J ends were trimmed by 3 bases and 8 bases, with 15 bases remaining between them. The CDR3 spells CSARARDPGTQYF. CDR3 nucleotides: TGCAGTGCTAGGGCCCGGGACCCAGGTACGCAGTATTTT.

The CDR3 loop reads CASSDPDSYYGYTF. The CDR3 nucleotides read TGTGCCAGCAGCGACCCTGACAGCTACTATGGCTACACCTTC. The rearrangement links TRBV9 to TRBJ1-2; maybe TRBD1 (5 bases). Germline V gene data show CDR1 as SGDLS and CDR2 as YYNGEE. The ends were cut back, 3 bases at V and 3 bases at J, with 12 bases in the middle. This CDR3 spans 14 amino acids.

The V and J genes are TRBV20-1 and TRBJ2-3; 12 bases line up with TRBD2. With 1 base clipped from V and 6 bases from J, the junction kept 8 bases outside the gene matches. Germline CDR1 reads DFQATT; CDR2 reads SNEGSKA (reference sequence). The CDR3 loop spans 16 amino acids. The CDR3 spells CSARATGLAGADTQYF. In DNA form, the CDR3 reads TGCAGTGCTAGAGCGACGGGACTAGCGGGCGCGGATACGCAGTATTTT.

In DNA form, the CDR3 reads TGTGCCTGTAAGACTAGCGGGGCAGAGGGGGAAGAGACCCAGTACTTC. It is translated as CACKTSGAEGEETQYF. The chain recombines TRBV28 with TRBJ2-7, with 11 bases that match TRBD2. The J call may be wrong; the DNA end is better matched by TRBJ2-5. The V gene's germline CDR1 is MDHEN and CDR2 SYDVKM. The CDR3 contains 16 residues.

This clonotype showed up just a few times. The V and J genes are TRBV5-4 and TRBJ1-2, with D maybe TRBD1 (6 bases). V gave up 4 bases and J gave up 6 bases, with 25 bases separating them. This CDR3 region has 17 residues. Germline-derived CDR1 and CDR2 are SGHNT and YYREEE (reference sequence). The CDR3 DNA reads as TGTGCCAGCAGCCAGAACCCAACAGGGTTGGGCGACAATGGCTACACCTTC. The encoded protein is CASSQNPTGLGDNGYTF. The full variable domain, with the rest looked up from reference TRBV5-4 and TRBJ1-2, is ETGVTQSPTHLIKTRGQQVTLRCSSQSGHNTVSWYQQALGQGPQFIFQYYREEENGRGNFPPRFSGLQFPNYSSELNVNALELDDSALYLCASSQNPTGLGDNGYTFGSGTRLTVV.

The chain has TRBV27 and TRBJ2-6; 9 bases match TRBD1. With V trimmed by 5 bases and J by 5 bases, 4 bases remained unmatched. The CDR3 consists of 15 residues. The germline CDR1 and CDR2 sequences are MNHEY and SMNVEV (reference sequence). This CDR3 is CASSLQGARANVLTF. The CDR3, as DNA: TGTGCCAGCAGTCTACAGGGGGCCCGGGCCAACGTCCTGACTTTC.

The rearrangement links TRBV18 to TRBJ1-1; 9 bases align to TRBD1. The germline V gene encodes CDR1 KGHSH and CDR2 LQKENI. Trimming cost V 1 base and J 7 bases; bases outside gene matches: 1. The CDR3 covers 13 residues. Here the CDR3 DNA reads TGTGCCAGCTCACCACGGACAGGGGTTGAAGCTTTCTTT. It translates to CASSPRTGVEAFF.

The chain carries TRBV6-5 and TRBJ2-3, with D possibly being TRBD1 or TRBD2 (5 bases each). This CDR3 contains 16 residues. V lost 5 bases and J lost 3, with 18 bases in between. Per germline, CDR1 MNHEY and CDR2 SVGAGI. The CDR3 is CASSQYPGRQTDTQYF. The CDR3 DNA is TGTGCCAGCAGTCAGTATCCGGGACGACAGACAGATACGCAGTATTTT.

This clonotype has a handful of counts. V gene TRBV7-9 combines with J gene TRBJ2-3, with D unclear. This CDR3 is 15 amino acids long. Germline V gene lookup returns CDR1 SEHNR and CDR2 FQNEAQ (reference sequence). The germline V and J ends were trimmed by 5 bases and 0 bases, with 12 bases remaining between them. The CDR3 spells CASSAGSISTDTQYF. In DNA form, the CDR3 reads TGTGCCAGCAGCGCCGGGTCGATCAGCACAGATACGCAGTATTTT.

The chain is built from TRBV28 and TRBJ2-5, with 7 bases aligning to TRBD2. V shed 2 bases and J 11 bases; nucleotides not matched to a gene: 14. Germline V lookup: CDR1 MDHEN, CDR2 SYDVKM. The CDR3 is 15 amino acids. CDR3 protein: CASSLKRGPGNEQYF. DNA of the CDR3: TGTGCCAGCAGTTTAAAGCGGGGACCAGGGAATGAGCAGTACTTC.

The chain joins TRBV7-6 to TRBJ2-2; perhaps D is TRBD1 or TRBD2 (6 bases each). Germline CDR1 reads SGHVS; CDR2 reads FNYEAQ. V gave up 2 bases and J gave up 3 bases, with 16 bases separating them. The length of the CDR3 is 17 residues. This CDR3 reads CASSLTVGGEYTGELFF. For the CDR3, the DNA is TGTGCCAGCAGCTTAACCGTGGGGGGCGAGTACACCGGGGAGCTGTTTTTT.

This chain joins TRBV28 and TRBJ2-3, with D tentatively TRBD2 (6 bases). The V gene lost 7 bases and the J gene lost 6 bases, with 20 bases spanning the gap. Per the germline V gene, CDR1 is MDHEN and CDR2 is SYDVKM. The CDR3 covers 15 residues. CDR3 bases: TGTGCCAGCACCCCAGGGAGGCGGCTGCGGGATACGCAGTATTTT. Residues: CASTPGRRLRDTQYF.

For this clonotype: A read error may account for a junction end that differs from germline. The chain links TRBV3-1 to TRBJ2-3; D uncertain. CDR3 length equals 15 residues. The V gene's germline CDR1 is LGHDT and CDR2 YNNKEL (reference sequence). The DNA for the CDR3 is TGTGCCGGCAGCCTCCCGCGCGGCGGCACAGATACGCAGTATTTT. Protein product: CAGSLPRGGTDTQYF.

This chain uses TRBV5-6 with TRBJ2-5, with 7 bases that match TRBD1. Germline V gives CDR1 SGHDT, CDR2 YYEEEE. J was trimmed by 5 bases and V by 5 bases; bases with no gene match: 9. This CDR3 contains 14 residues. The CDR3 nucleotides are TGTGCCAGCAGACAGGGGCCTCTTCAGGAGACCCAGTACTTC. The encoded protein is CASRQGPLQETQYF.

The chain uses TRBV10-3 and TRBJ1-2; weak D call: TRBD1 (5 bases). CDR1 is ENHRY and CDR2 is SYGVKD in the germline V gene. This CDR3 spans 16 amino acids. Trimming cost V 2 bases and J 2 bases, with 15 bases left between them. The CDR3 loop reads CAISEAPPTENYGYTF. The CDR3 region has the DNA TGTGCCATCAGTGAGGCGCCCCCGACAGAAAACTATGGCTACACCTTC.

The chain recombines TRBV7-2 with TRBJ2-3; D gene unclear. This CDR3 is 16 amino acids long. The germline V gene encodes CDR1 SGHTA and CDR2 FQGNSA. The V gene lost 5 bases and the J gene lost 2 bases, with 17 bases spanning the gap. In nucleotides, the CDR3 is TGTGCCAGCAGCCCGCTGACCCACTCGGTCACAGATACGCAGTATTTT. Translated, it gives CASSPLTHSVTDTQYF.

In this sample, this clonotype turned up a few times. The chain is built from TRBV6-6 and TRBJ2-7; TRBD2 is a possible D gene (5 bases). From germline, CDR1 is MNHNY and CDR2 SVGAGI (reference sequence). This CDR3 comprises 14 residues. The V end lost 4 bases, the J end lost 3 bases, and 13 bases lay between the germline ends. The CDR3 DNA is TGTGCCAGCAGTTTAGGGCGGGCGGTCTACGAGCAGTACTTC. Residues: CASSLGRAVYEQYF.

This rearrangement joins TRBV28 to TRBJ1-5; TRBD1 might be the D (5 bases). The CDR3 consists of 17 residues. Germline assignment: CDR1 MDHEN and CDR2 SYDVKM. V lost 3 bases and J 0 bases, leaving 15 bases between the germline ends. The CDR3 reads CASSFIEWGPSNQPQHF. CDR3 nucleotides: TGTGCCAGCAGTTTTATTGAATGGGGACCTAGCAATCAGCCCCAGCATTTT.